These T cell receptor beta chains were read from a single sample in a study of regulatory T cells in long-lasting Graves disease. TCRdb re-derived calls from the multiplex PCR reads in MiXCR, one entry per CDR3 protein. Among roughly 510,000 distinct CDR3 sequences listed, 15% to 20% were seen once. A further study also used this sample, focusing on T cells in Graves' hyperthyroidism and ophthalmopathy.

The starting material was peripheral blood mononuclear cells (PBMCs), obtained at new diagnosis, from a patient treated with antithyroid drugs. The receptors originated from a man younger than 35 with Graves disease. Each CDR3 is given with its conserved first and last residue. The D gene is left open where the match is weak. The listing skips clone size in some rows; elsewhere it reads once, few, many or a size class.

many | NA | TRBJ2-5 | TRBV18 | TGTGCCAGCTCACCAGCTCTCGTTTCGGGAGAGACCCAGTACTTC | CASSPALVSGETQYF
few | TRBD1 | TRBJ1-5 | TRBV7-6 | TGTGCCAGCAGCTTACAACAGGGGCCCAATCAGCCCCAGCATTTT | CASSLQQGPNQPQHF
NA | NA | TRBJ2-7 | TRBV6-1 | TGTGCCAGTTATCTTTGGGACAAGAGAACCTACGAGCAGTACTTC | CASYLWDKRTYEQYF
many | NA | TRBJ1-1 | TRBV18 | TGTGCCAGCGCCCTGCGGCGGGGTATGAACACTGAAGCTTTCTTT | CASALRRGMNTEAFF
NA | NA | TRBJ2-5 | TRBV5-4 | TGTGCCAGCGGCCCGACAGATATTAGCGGTGAGACCCAGTACTTC | CASGPTDISGETQYF
many | TRBD1 | TRBJ2-1 | TRBV27 | TGTGCCAGCAGTACGACAGGGGTTGGAGGGCTCTACAATGAGCAGTTCTTC | CASSTTGVGGLYNEQFF
few | TRBD1 | TRBJ1-2 | TRBV7-9 | TGTGCCAGCAGCCCAACCCCGGGGACAGACCCTATTGGCTACACCTTC | CASSPTPGTDPIGYTF
few | NA | TRBJ1-5 | TRBV20-1 | TGCAGTGCTAGAAACTTCGGAGGCGAGGGGCAGCCCCAGCATTTT | CSARNFGGEGQPQHF
NA | TRBD1 | TRBJ1-2 | TRBV3-1 | TGTGCCAGCAGCCACGGGACAGCCAACTATGGCTACACCTTC | CASSHGTANYGYTF
few | NA | TRBJ1-3 | TRBV7-6 | TGTGCCAGCAGCTTAGCAAGGGGGACTGGTGGAAACACCATATATTTT | CASSLARGTGGNTIYF
many | NA | TRBJ2-7 | TRBV2 | TGTGCCAGCCTGGGGACCGAGGACGAGCAGTACTTC | CASLGTEDEQYF
many | NA | TRBJ2-2 | TRBV20-1 | TGCAGTGCTAGAGGACCAGACCCCCACACCGGGGAGCTGTTTTTT | CSARGPDPHTGELFF
many | NA | TRBJ2-7 | TRBV28 | TGTGCCAGCAGTCTGGGACCCTACTACGAGCAGTACTTC | CASSLGPYYEQYF
few | NA | TRBJ2-7 | TRBV27 | TGTGCCAGCACCCGAAGTCCCCGGACAATCGGGGACGAGCAGTACTTC | CASTRSPRTIGDEQYF
many | TRBD1 | TRBJ1-1 | TRBV3-1 | TGTGCCAGCAGCCAAGGGACAGGGGCTGAAGCTTTCTTT | CASSQGTGAEAFF
NA | TRBD2 | TRBJ2-1 | TRBV10-2 | TGCGCCAGCAGGCTCGGGACTAGCGAGGGGGATGAGCAGTTCTTC | CASRLGTSEGDEQFF
few | NA | TRBJ1-1 | TRBV19 | TGTGCCAGTATTGGGACGGTGAACACTGAAGCTTTCTTT | CASIGTVNTEAFF
many | NA | TRBJ2-1 | TRBV11-2 | TGTGCCAGCAGCTTAGCGGGGCTCTACAATGAGCAGTTCTTC | CASSLAGLYNEQFF
many | NA | TRBJ2-1 | TRBV6-2/TRBV6-3 | TGTGCCAGCAGCTGGGAGGCCGCAGGCAATGAGCAGTTCTTC | CASSWEAAGNEQFF
NA | NA | TRBJ2-7 | TRBV27 | TGTGCCAGCAGTTCAGTAGGGGGTCCCTACGAGCAGTACTTC | CASSSVGGPYEQYF
many | NA | TRBJ2-5 | TRBV20-1 | TGCAGTGCTAGACCAGGGTATCGACAAGAGACCCAGTACTTC | CSARPGYRQETQYF
NA | TRBD1 | TRBJ1-2 | TRBV2 | TGTGCCAGCAGCGCCGGGACAGACAGAATCTATGGCTACACCTTC | CASSAGTDRIYGYTF
NA | TRBD2 | TRBJ2-1 | TRBV12-3/TRBV12-4 | TGTGCCAGCAGTATACTAGCGGAAAAGTACAATGAGCAGTTCTTC | CASSILAEKYNEQFF
NA | NA | TRBJ2-7 | TRBV30 | TGTGCCTGGAGCAGGGGAGGGTCGGGCCAGGACGAGCAGTACTTC | CAWSRGGSGQDEQYF
NA | NA | TRBJ2-6 | TRBV20-1 | TGCAGTGCTAGAGATGAAGGTTTTGGGGCCAACGTCCTGACTTTC | CSARDEGFGANVLTF
few | TRBD2 | TRBJ2-4 | TRBV10-3 | TGTGCCAGCAGTCCCGCCGCAGGCCTCTCCCCTCATATAGCGGGAGAGGACAAAAACATTCAGTACTTC | CASSPAAGLSPHIAGEDKNIQYF
NA | NA | TRBJ1-1 | TRBV20-1 | TGCAGTGCTAGAGCTCGGCAAGGGGGGACCACTGAAGCTTTCTTT | CSARARQGGTTEAFF
few | NA | TRBJ2-5 | TRBV7-9 | TGTGCCAGCAGCCAAGACAAGGGGGGAGAGACCCAGTACTTC | CASSQDKGGETQYF
many | TRBD2 | TRBJ2-1 | TRBV30 | TGTGCCTGGAGTGTACTGGGGGAGGGCCGGTTCAGTGAGCAGTTCTTC | CAWSVLGEGRFSEQFF
many | TRBD2 | TRBJ2-2 | TRBV30 | TGTGCCTGGAGTGCGGGGGGAGGCGGGGAGCTGTTTTTT | CAWSAGGGGELFF
NA | TRBD2 | TRBJ2-3 | TRBV7-3 | TGTGCCAGCAGCTTAGACGGGCGGGAGGGCACAGATACGCAGTATTTT | CASSLDGREGTDTQYF
many | NA | TRBJ2-7 | TRBV27 | TGTGCCAGCGGGAGTCCGGGGGGCGGAAGCTCCTACGAGCAGTACTTC | CASGSPGGGSSYEQYF
NA | NA | TRBJ2-1 | TRBV30 | TGTGCCTGGAGGAAAGGAGGGAATGAGCAGTTCTTC | CAWRKGGNEQFF
few | TRBD2 | TRBJ2-7 | TRBV20-1 | TGCAGTGCTAGGGCTAGCGGGAGAGAGCAGTACTTC | CSARASGREQYF
many | TRBD2 | TRBJ2-1 | TRBV11-2 | TGTGCCAGCAGCTTAGAGACTAGCGGGAGCGGCAATGAGCAGTTCTTC | CASSLETSGSGNEQFF
NA | NA | TRBJ2-1 | TRBV7-9 | TGTGCCAGCAGCTTAGGCGGGACACAATACGATGAGCAGTTCTTC | CASSLGGTQYDEQFF
NA | TRBD1 | TRBJ1-4 | TRBV7-9 | TGTGCCAGCAGCTTAGGGGCAGGGGGGTCCGCAACTAATGAAAAACTGTTTTTT | CASSLGAGGSATNEKLFF
many | NA | TRBJ2-3 | TRBV3-1 | TGTGCCAGCAGCCATTCAGCTGGTACGCAGTATTTT | CASSHSAGTQYF
NA | NA | TRBJ2-3 | TRBV5-5 | TGTGCCAGCAGCCAAACAGGGCTCGGCACAGATACGCAGTATTTT | CASSQTGLGTDTQYF
few | NA | TRBJ1-1 | TRBV3-1 | TGTGCCAGCAGCCCCCCGACAGCTAGGAGCTCTGAAGCTTTCTTT | CASSPPTARSSEAFF
few | TRBD2 | TRBJ2-3 | TRBV9 | TGTGCCAGCAGCCCTAGACCCAGCGGGAGTACAGATACGCAGTATTTT | CASSPRPSGSTDTQYF
many | NA | TRBJ1-1 | TRBV3-1 | TGTGCCAGCAGCCAAGAGCGGGAAATTCCCATGAACACTGAAGCTTTCTTT | CASSQEREIPMNTEAFF
NA | NA | TRBJ2-3 | TRBV20-1 | TGCAGTGCTCCCCCCGACCTACGCACAGATACGCAGTATTTT | CSAPPDLRTDTQYF
many | NA | TRBJ2-1 | TRBV5-1 | TGCGCCAGCAGCTTTGCTAGTGGATTGGGCAATGAGCAGTTCTTC | CASSFASGLGNEQFF
many | NA | TRBJ1-1 | TRBV3-1 | TGTGCCAGCAGCCAAGATCTTGTCAGACTGAACACTGAAGCTTTCTTT | CASSQDLVRLNTEAFF
many | TRBD2 | TRBJ2-1 | TRBV7-9 | TGTGCCAGCAGTCAGCTTGGCGGGAGGGCCTCGTACAATGAGCAGTTCTTC | CASSQLGGRASYNEQFF
many | TRBD1 | TRBJ1-2 | TRBV3-1 | TGTGCCAGCAGCCCAAACAGGGGGCTTGGCTACACCTTC | CASSPNRGLGYTF
NA | TRBD1 | TRBJ2-2 | TRBV5-6 | TGTGCCAGCAGCCTCGGGACAGGGGACGACTCCGGGGAGCTGTTTTTT | CASSLGTGDDSGELFF
NA | NA | TRBJ2-5 | TRBV24-1 | TGTGCCACCAGTGACGGAGCGGATCAAGAGACCCAGTACTTC | CATSDGADQETQYF
few | TRBD2 | TRBJ2-7 | TRBV3-1 | TGTGCCAGCAGCCAAGCTGAACACCCGCTAGCGGGAGGGTGGCACGAGCAGTACTTC | CASSQAEHPLAGGWHEQYF
NA | TRBD2 | TRBJ2-3 | TRBV2 | TGTGCCAGCCGACAACTAGCGGGAGGGCCGTCGGCAGATACGCAGTATTTT | CASRQLAGGPSADTQYF
many | TRBD1 | TRBJ1-5 | TRBV2 | TGTGCCAGCAGTTCCGACAGGGGCGGTCAGCCCCAGCATTTT | CASSSDRGGQPQHF
many | NA | TRBJ2-1 | TRBV28 | TGTGCCAGCAGTTTAGAGACAGACCTGGGAAATGAGCAGTTCTTC | CASSLETDLGNEQFF
many | TRBD2 | TRBJ2-1 | TRBV28 | TGTGCCAGCAGTTCCCCAGCAGCGGGAGTGGACTACAATGAGCAGTTCTTC | CASSSPAAGVDYNEQFF
NA | TRBD1 | TRBJ2-7 | TRBV7-9 | TGTGCCAGCAGTCACGGGACAGGGGGCGGAAGGGAGCAGTACTTC | CASSHGTGGGREQYF